This TCR beta chain was captured in a study of identical twins. Study observations and caveats: Surplus twin overlap in beta out-of-frame sequences was less pronounced. A partial confounding effect on zero-insertion analyses could come from invariant MAIT and iNKT cells.

Template switching created a universal primer site, and the cDNA included unique molecular identifiers. TCRdb re-derived calls from the 5' RACE reads in MiXCR, one entry per CDR3 protein. This table has about 570,000 distinct CDR3 sequences, 9.6% appearing once. The trim removed 7 bases at V and 7 bases at J, leaving 7 bases unmatched. The CDR3 extends over 14 amino acids. This clonotype was recorded at least ten times. Its matching antigen is unknown. The same data also went into a second study, on yellow fever vaccine responses in identical twins. That report adds: Convergence reportedly seemed to mark part of the twins' vaccine T cell response, with personalization marking the rest.

The V gene is TRBV12-3 or TRBV12-4, the J gene TRBJ2-3; TRBD2 aligns across 11 bases. The receptor was isolated from a woman aged 18-30 years in good health. Specimen: PBMCs. The CDR3 is CASITSGSVNTQYF. The CDR3, as DNA: TGTGCCAGCATAACTAGCGGGAGCGTGAATACGCAGTATTTT.